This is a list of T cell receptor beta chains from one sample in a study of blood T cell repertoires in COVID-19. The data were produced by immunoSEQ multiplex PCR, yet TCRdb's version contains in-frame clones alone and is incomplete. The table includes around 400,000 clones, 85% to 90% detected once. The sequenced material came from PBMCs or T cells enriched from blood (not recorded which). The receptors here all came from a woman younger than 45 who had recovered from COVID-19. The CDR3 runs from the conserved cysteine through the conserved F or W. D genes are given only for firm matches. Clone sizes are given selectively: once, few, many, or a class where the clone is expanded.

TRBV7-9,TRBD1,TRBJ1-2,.,CASSWADRGSIGYTF,TGTGCCAGCAGCTGGGCCGACAGGGGATCTATCGGTTACACCTTC
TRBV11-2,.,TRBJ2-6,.,CASSRNRAGANVLTF,TGTGCCAGCAGTCGTAATCGGGCTGGGGCCAACGTCCTGACTTTC
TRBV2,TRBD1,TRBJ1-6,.,CASSRQGVANSPLHF,TGTGCCAGCAGTCGACAGGGAGTTGCGAATTCACCCCTCCACTTT
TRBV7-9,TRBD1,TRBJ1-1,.,CASSSQGGSEAFF,TGTGCCAGCAGCTCCCAAGGGGGCTCTGAAGCTTTCTTT
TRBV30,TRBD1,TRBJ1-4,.,CAWSRTGVGEKLFF,TGTGCCTGGTCTCGGACAGGGGTGGGTGAAAAACTGTTTTTT
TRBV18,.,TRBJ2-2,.,CASSPRGRDRDTGELFF,TGTGCCAGCTCACCACGAGGGCGAGATCGCGACACCGGGGAGCTGTTTTTT
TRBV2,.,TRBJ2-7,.,CASSEQAWEQYF,TGTGCCAGCAGTGAACAGGCTTGGGAGCAGTACTTC
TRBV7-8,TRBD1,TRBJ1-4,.,CASSRDRTTEKLFF,TGTGCCAGCAGTCGGGACAGGACTACTGAAAAACTGTTTTTT
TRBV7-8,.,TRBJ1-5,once,CASSQTRGNFQPQHF,TGTGCCAGCAGCCAAACTCGGGGTAATTTTCAGCCCCAGCATTTT
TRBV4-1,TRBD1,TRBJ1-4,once,CASSQRQGPNEKLFF,TGCGCCAGCAGCCAGAGACAGGGGCCTAATGAAAAACTGTTTTTT
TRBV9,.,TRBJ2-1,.,CASSPGEFF,TGTGCCAGCAGCCCCGGGGAGTTCTTC
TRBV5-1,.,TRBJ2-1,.,CASSLTGSGYNEQFF,TGCGCCAGCAGCTTGACAGGGTCCGGGTACAATGAGCAGTTCTTC
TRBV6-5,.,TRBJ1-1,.,CASRDPGVSEAFF,TGTGCCAGCAGAGACCCAGGGGTTTCTGAAGCTTTCTTT
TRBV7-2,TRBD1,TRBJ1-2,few,CASSLGTGGAYGYTF,TGTGCCAGCAGCCTAGGGACAGGGGGCGCCTATGGCTACACCTTC